The following is a T cell receptor (beta chain) sequence with its context. In the same sample, other DNA sequences code for this CDR3. These data are taken from a study of blood T cell repertoires in COVID-19. Study-level information: COVID-19 samples from acute and convalescent phases originated in the United States, Italy and Spain.

Germline CDR1 and CDR2: SEHNR and FQNEAQ (reference sequence). V lost 3 bases to trimming and J lost 2 bases, with 7 bases between them. This CDR3 is built from 13 residues. Participants had their cohort set by participant-reported clinical history. The method was immunoSEQ multiplex PCR; TCRdb's version includes in-frame clones alone and lacks a portion of them. The sample yields around 240,000 clones, about 84% seen once. This sequence originates from a woman aged 50 to 60 who had recovered from COVID-19. V is TRBV7-9 and J is TRBJ1-1; a possible D gene is TRBD1 (6 bases). Sequencing used PBMCs or T cells enriched from blood (not recorded which). CDR3 region: CASSLTGNTEAFF. Written as DNA, the CDR3 is TGTGCCAGCAGCTTGACAGGCAACACTGAAGCTTTCTTT. Combining the CDR3 with reference TRBV7-9 and TRBJ1-1 gives the whole variable domain DTGVSQNPRHKITKRGQNVTFRCDPISEHNRLYWYRQTLGQGPEFLTYFQNEAQLEKSRLLSDRFSAERPKGSFSTLEIQRTEQGDSAMYLCASSLTGNTEAFFGQGTRLTVV.